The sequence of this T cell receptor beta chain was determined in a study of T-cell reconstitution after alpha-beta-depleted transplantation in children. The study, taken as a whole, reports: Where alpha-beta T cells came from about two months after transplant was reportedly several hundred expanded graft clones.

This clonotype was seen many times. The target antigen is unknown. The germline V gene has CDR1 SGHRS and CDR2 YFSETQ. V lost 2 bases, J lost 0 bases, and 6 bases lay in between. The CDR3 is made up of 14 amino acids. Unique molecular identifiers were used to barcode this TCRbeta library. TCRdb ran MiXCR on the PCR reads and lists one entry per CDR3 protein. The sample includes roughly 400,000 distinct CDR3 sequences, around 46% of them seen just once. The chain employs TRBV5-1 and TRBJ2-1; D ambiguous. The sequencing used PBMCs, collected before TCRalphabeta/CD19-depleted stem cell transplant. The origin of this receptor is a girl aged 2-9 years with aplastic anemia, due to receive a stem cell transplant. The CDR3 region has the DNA TGCGCCAGCAGCTTACTTAGCTCCTACAATGAGCAGTTCTTC. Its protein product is CASSLLSSYNEQFF.